The clone carrying this TCR beta chain was recorded once. Its cognate antigen is unknown. The data derive from a study of T cell responses to AZD1222 COVID-19 vaccine. The method was immunoSEQ multiplex PCR; TCRdb's version includes in-frame clones alone and lacks a portion of them. The sample consists of 35,000 or so clones, roughly nine tenths of them appearing once. CDR1 MNHEY and CDR2 SMNVEV come from the germline V gene (reference sequence). The CDR3 runs 15 residues. V lost 3 bases to trimming and J lost 4 bases, with 15 bases between them. Findings of the study overall: All repertoire sampling was performed exclusively after the peak T cell response.

The chain has TRBV27 and TRBJ1-2; D possibly corresponds to TRBD1 (6 bases). The sequencing here drew on peripheral blood, taken on day 0 of AZD1222 vaccination. The TCR sequence derives from an adult in good health. The CDR3 region is CASSLSGGGSYGYTF. The CDR3 DNA reads TGTGCCAGCAGTTTGTCGGGGGGCGGCTCCTATGGCTACACCTTC.